This T cell receptor (beta chain) came from a study of blood T cells in healthy people across ages. For the second PCR, which ran for roughly 6 to 12 cycles, a sample-barcoded 5' primer and a J-beta primer mix were used. TCRdb redid the calling of the 5' RACE reads with MiXCR, one entry per CDR3 protein. Of about 970,000 distinct CDR3 sequences listed, approximately 50% are singletons. Sequenced sample: blood. The TCR comes from a woman aged 55 to 70 in good health.

The CDR3, as DNA: TGTGCCAGCAGCTTGGGGGGGCGGAACACAGATACGCAGTATTTT. Its protein is CASSLGGRNTDTQYF. The gene calls are TRBV5-6 and TRBJ2-3; D is possibly TRBD1 (6 bases). V lost 0 bases, J lost 2 bases, and 10 bases lay in between. The CDR3 has 15 residues. Per germline, CDR1 SGHDT and CDR2 YYEEEE. The whole variable domain, remainder taken from reference TRBV5-6 and TRBJ2-3, is DAGVTQSPTHLIKTRGQQVTLRCSPKSGHDTVSWYQQALGQGPQFIFQYYEEEERQRGNFPDRFSGHQFPNYSSELNVNALLLGDSALYLCASSLGGRNTDTQYFGPGTRLTVL.